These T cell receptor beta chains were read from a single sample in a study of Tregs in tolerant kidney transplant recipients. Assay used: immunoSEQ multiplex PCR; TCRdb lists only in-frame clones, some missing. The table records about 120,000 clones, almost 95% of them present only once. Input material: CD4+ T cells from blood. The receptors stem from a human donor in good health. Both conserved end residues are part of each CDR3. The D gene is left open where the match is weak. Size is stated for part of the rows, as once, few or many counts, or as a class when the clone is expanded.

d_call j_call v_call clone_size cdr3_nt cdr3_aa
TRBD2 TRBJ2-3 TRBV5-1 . TGCGCCAGCAGCTTGTTAGCGGGAGGGCCAGGAGATACGCAGTATTTT CASSLLAGGPGDTQYF
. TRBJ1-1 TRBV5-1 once TGCGCCAGCAGCTTGGTAGGGGACCCGAACACTGAAGCTTTCTTT CASSLVGDPNTEAFF
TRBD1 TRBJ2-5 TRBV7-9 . TGTGCCAGCAGCCTCCAGGGGGCGGGGACCCAGTACTTC CASSLQGAGTQYF
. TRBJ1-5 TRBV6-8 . TGTGCCAGCAAGTTGCCGTCCGAAGACTCCCACGCGGGCAATCAGCCCCAGCATTTT CASKLPSEDSHAGNQPQHF
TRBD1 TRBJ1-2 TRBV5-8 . TGTGCCAGCAGCTCGGGACAGGGCACGGGGGGCTATGGCTACACCTTC CASSSGQGTGGYGYTF
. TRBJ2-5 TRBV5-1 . TGCGCCAGCAGCTTACAGGGTCAAGAGACCCAGTACTTC CASSLQGQETQYF
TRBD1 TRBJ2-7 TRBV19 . TGTGCCAGTATGGGGCCGGGGACAGGGGGCAACGAGCAGTACTTC CASMGPGTGGNEQYF
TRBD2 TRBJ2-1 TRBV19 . TGTGCCAGTAGTATCACAGTATCCAGCGGGAGGGTAAATGAGCAGTTCTTC CASSITVSSGRVNEQFF
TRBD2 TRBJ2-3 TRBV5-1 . TGCGCCAGCAGCTTGGCCCTTTCGAGCGGGGGGGCAAGGGTAACAGATACGCAGTATTTT CASSLALSSGGARVTDTQYF
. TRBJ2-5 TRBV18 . TGTGCCAGCTCACCACTGGGCAGGGGCAATGGAGAGACCCAGTACTTC CASSPLGRGNGETQYF
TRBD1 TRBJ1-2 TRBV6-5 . TGTGCCAGCAGCCCGGACAGGGGAGCTAACTATGGCTACACCTTC CASSPDRGANYGYTF
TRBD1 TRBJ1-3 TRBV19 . TGTGCCAGTAGCAACAATGGACAGGGAGGTACTGGAAACACCATATATTTT CASSNNGQGGTGNTIYF
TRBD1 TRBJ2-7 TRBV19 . TGTGCCAGTAGTCTGGACAGGGGGGCACTCGAGCAGTACTTC CASSLDRGALEQYF
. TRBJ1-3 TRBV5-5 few TGTGCCAGCAGCCCCGGACATACCTCTGGAAACACCATATATTTT CASSPGHTSGNTIYF
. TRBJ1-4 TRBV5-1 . TGCGCCAGCAGTCTGGACGGATCTGCAACTAATGAAAAACTGTTTTTT CASSLDGSATNEKLFF
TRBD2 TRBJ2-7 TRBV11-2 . TGTGCCAGCAGCTTGCTAGCGGGAGGTCCCGCGAGCTCCTACGAGCAGTACTTC CASSLLAGGPASSYEQYF
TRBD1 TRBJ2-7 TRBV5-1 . TGCGCCAGCAGCCCCGGACAGGTTCGCTCTATTTACGAGCAGTACTTC CASSPGQVRSIYEQYF
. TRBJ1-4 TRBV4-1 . TGCGCCAGCAGCCAAGATCAAGGGTATAATGAAAAACTGTTTTTT CASSQDQGYNEKLFF
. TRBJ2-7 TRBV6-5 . TGTGCCAGCAGTTACTCCTCCAGGGGGGGCTACGAGCAGTACTTC CASSYSSRGGYEQYF
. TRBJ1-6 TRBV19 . TGTGCCAGTAGCCGGAAGAGCTCCTATAATTCACCCCTCCACTTT CASSRKSSYNSPLHF
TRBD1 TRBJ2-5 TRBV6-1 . TGTGCCAGCAGAGCAGGGGGTTCACAAGAGACCCAGTACTTC CASRAGGSQETQYF
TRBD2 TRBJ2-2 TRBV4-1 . TGCGCCAGCAGCCAACCCGGGACTAGCGGGAGAATTAGAGGGGAGCTGTTTTTT CASSQPGTSGRIRGELFF
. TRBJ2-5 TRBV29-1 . TGCAGCGTTCGTGGTTTCCAAGAGACCCAGTACTTC CSVRGFQETQYF
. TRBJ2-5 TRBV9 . TGTGCCAGCAGCGTAGATGGGGACGAGACCCAGTACTTC CASSVDGDETQYF
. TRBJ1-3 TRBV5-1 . TGCGCCAGCAGCTTGGACCCAGGCTCTGGAAACACCATATATTTT CASSLDPGSGNTIYF
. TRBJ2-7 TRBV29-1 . TGCAGCGTTGTACAGGGTCATACCTACGAGCAGTACTTC CSVVQGHTYEQYF
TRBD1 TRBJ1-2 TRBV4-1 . TGCGCCAGCAGCCGGACAGGGGGCAATGATGGCTACACCTTC CASSRTGGNDGYTF
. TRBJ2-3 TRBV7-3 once TGTGCCAGCAGCCCCGGCGGGACTTTCACAGATACGCAGTATTTT CASSPGGTFTDTQYF
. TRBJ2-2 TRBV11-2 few TGTGCCAGCAGCTCGACTAACACCGGGGAGCTGTTTTTT CASSSTNTGELFF
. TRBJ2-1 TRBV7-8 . TGTGCCAGCAGCCATCGAGGAGCTTATGAGCAGTTCTTC CASSHRGAYEQFF
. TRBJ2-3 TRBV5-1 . TGCGCCAGCAGCTCCACGGGGGGCGGACCTAGCACAGATACGCAGTATTTT CASSSTGGGPSTDTQYF
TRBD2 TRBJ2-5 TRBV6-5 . TGTGCCAGCCGGCTAGCGGGAGTGGAGACCCAGTACTTC CASRLAGVETQYF
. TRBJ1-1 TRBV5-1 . TGCGCCAGCAGCACCAGGACAGCTAGGGGCACTGAAGCTTTCTTT CASSTRTARGTEAFF
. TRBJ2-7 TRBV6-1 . TGTGCCAGCAGTGAATCGGTAGGAGAGATAGGGGGGAGCAAGCAGTACTTC CASSESVGEIGGSKQYF
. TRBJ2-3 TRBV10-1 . TGCGCCAGCAAGGGCCTTCTCGATACGCAGTATTTT CASKGLLDTQYF
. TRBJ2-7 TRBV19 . TGTGCCAGTAGTATAGGGGCCTCAGGGGACGAGCAGTACTTC CASSIGASGDEQYF
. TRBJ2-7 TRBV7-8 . TGTGCCAGCAGCTTAGTGCCCTACGAGCAGTACTTC CASSLVPYEQYF
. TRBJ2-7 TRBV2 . TGTGCCAGCAGTTCAGTTGCCTACGAGCAGTACTTC CASSSVAYEQYF
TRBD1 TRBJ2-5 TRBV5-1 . TGCGCCAGCAGCTACTTTGGACAGGGTGGGTTAGAGACCCAGTACTTC CASSYFGQGGLETQYF
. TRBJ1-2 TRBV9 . TGTGCCAGCAGCGTAGCGGATTCCTATGGCTACACCTTC CASSVADSYGYTF
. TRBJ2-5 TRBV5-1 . TGCGCCAGCAGCTTGGCGGGATGGGGGGTCGGGGAGACCCAGTACTTC CASSLAGWGVGETQYF
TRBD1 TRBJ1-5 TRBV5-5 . TGTGCCAGCAGCTTGGCCCCTGGGACAGGGGCCGATCAGCCCCAGCATTTT CASSLAPGTGADQPQHF
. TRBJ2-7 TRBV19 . TGTGCCAGTAAAAGAGGCAGGGACTACGAGCAGTACTTC CASKRGRDYEQYF
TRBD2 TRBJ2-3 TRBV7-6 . TGTGCCAGCAGCTTAGGACTAGCGGGAGCCAGCACAGATACGCAGTATTTT CASSLGLAGASTDTQYF
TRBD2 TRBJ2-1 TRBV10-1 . TGCGCCAGCTCCTGGACTAGCGGGGGGAATGAGCAGTTCTTC CASSWTSGGNEQFF
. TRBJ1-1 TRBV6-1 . TGTGCCAGCAGTGACGGGGTGGCGAACACTGAAGCTTTCTTT CASSDGVANTEAFF